This TCR beta chain was identified in a study of blood T cell repertoires in COVID-19. Whole-study context: From the United States, Italy and Spain came samples of acute and convalescent COVID-19.

Repertoires were generated with immunoSEQ multiplex PCR, while TCRdb's copy carries only in-frame clones and drops some. The sample lists around 100,000 clones; about 88% were seen once. Germline CDR1 LGHDT, CDR2 YNNKEL (reference sequence). The CDR3 consists of 14 residues. V lost 1 base, J lost 9 bases, and 10 bases lay in between. This chain links TRBV3-1 (or the pseudogene TRBV3-2) with TRBJ1-6, with unresolved D. The clonotype comes from a woman in her seventies who had recovered from COVID-19. Sequences were obtained from peripheral blood. The CDR3 protein is CASSQAQQFSPLHF. CDR3 in DNA: TGTGCCAGCAGCCAAGCCCAACAGTTTTCACCCCTCCACTTT.